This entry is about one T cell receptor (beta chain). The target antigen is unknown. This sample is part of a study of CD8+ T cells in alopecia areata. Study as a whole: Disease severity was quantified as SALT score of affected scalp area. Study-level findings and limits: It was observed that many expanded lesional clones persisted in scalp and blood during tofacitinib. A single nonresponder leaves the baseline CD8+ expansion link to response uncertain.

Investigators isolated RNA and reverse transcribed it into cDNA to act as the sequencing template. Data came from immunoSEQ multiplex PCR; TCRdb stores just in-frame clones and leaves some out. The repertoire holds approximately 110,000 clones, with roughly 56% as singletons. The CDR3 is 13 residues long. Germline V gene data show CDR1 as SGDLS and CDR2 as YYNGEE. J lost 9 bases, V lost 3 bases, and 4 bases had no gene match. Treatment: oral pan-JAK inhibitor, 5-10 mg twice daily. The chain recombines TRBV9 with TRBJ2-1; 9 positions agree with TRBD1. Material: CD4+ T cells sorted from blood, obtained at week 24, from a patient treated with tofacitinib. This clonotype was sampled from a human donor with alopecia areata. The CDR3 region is CASSAGQGGEQFF. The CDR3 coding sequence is TGTGCCAGCAGCGCGGGACAGGGAGGTGAGCAGTTCTTC.